This T cell receptor (beta chain) was recorded in a study of cytomegalovirus exposure and HLA in healthy donors. The study ran its PCR with 60 Vbeta and 13 Jbeta primers. Sequenced by immunoSEQ multiplex PCR; TCRdb stores in-frame clones only, minus some. The data contain about 130,000 clones, about 84% of them seen just once; the ten biggest clones take up about 1%. The CDR3 covers 14 residues. Trimming took 0 bases from V and 7 from J, leaving 10 bases between them. Germline V gene lookup returns CDR1 MNHNS and CDR2 SASEGT. The V and J genes are TRBV6-1 and TRBJ1-5; TRBD1 might be the D (5 bases). Specimen: PBMCs. This sequence was found in a boy younger than 18 in good health and CMV-seronegative. As DNA, the CDR3 is TGTGCCAGCAGTGAAGCAGGGGAAGCGCAGCCCCAGCATTTT. This sequence encodes CASSEAGEAQPQHF.